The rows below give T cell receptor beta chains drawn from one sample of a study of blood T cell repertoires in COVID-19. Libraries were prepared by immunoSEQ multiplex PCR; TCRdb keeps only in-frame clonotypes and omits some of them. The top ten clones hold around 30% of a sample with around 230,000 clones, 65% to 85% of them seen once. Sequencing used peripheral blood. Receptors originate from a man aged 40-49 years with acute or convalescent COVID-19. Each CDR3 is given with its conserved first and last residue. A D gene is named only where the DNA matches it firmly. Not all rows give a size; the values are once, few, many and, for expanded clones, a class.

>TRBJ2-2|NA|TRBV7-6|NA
TGTGCCAGCAGCCCCAGGGTCGCGAACACCGGGGAGCTGTTTTTT
CASSPRVANTGELFF
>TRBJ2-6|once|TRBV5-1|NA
TGCGCCAGCAGCCCTCCCCTCCCCTCTGGGGCCAACGTCCTGACTTTC
CASSPPLPSGANVLTF
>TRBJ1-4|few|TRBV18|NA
TGTGCCAGCTCACCTTTGACAGCCAGGAATGAAAAACTGTTTTTT
CASSPLTARNEKLFF
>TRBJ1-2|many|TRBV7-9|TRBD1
TGTGCCAGCAGCTTAGGAGGGGACAGGATGATCCTCGGGGGCTACACCTTC
CASSLGGDRMILGGYTF
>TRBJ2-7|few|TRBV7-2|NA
TGTGCCAGCAGCTTAGGGGAGGATGGGGGCGAGCAGTACTTC
CASSLGEDGGEQYF
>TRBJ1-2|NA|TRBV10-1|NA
TGCGCCAGCAGTGAGTGCAGAAACACCTACTATGGCTACACCTTC
CASSECRNTYYGYTF
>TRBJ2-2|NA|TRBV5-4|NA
TGTGCCAGCAGCTCGGGACTTCTTAACACCGGGGAGCTGTTTTTT
CASSSGLLNTGELFF
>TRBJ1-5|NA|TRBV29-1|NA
TGCAGCGCCGTGACAGGAAGCAATCAGCCCCAGCATTTT
CSAVTGSNQPQHF
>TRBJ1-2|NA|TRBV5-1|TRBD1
TGCGCCAGCAGCTTGGACCGGACAGGGAACTATGGCTACACCTTC
CASSLDRTGNYGYTF
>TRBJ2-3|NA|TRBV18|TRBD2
TGTGCCAGCTCACCAAGTGGGGTCCTAGCGGAACCCCCGGATACGCAGTATTTT
CASSPSGVLAEPPDTQYF
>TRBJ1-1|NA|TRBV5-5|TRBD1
TGTGCCAGCAGCGGGACAGGGGGCCTTGAAGCTTTCTTT
CASSGTGGLEAFF
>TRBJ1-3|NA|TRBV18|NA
TGTGCCAGCTCCGGGCAGGGCGAATCTGGAAACACCATATATTTT
CASSGQGESGNTIYF
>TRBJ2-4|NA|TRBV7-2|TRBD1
TGTGCCAGCAGCTTAGCCGGACAGGGACTAGCCAAAAACATTCAGTACTTC
CASSLAGQGLAKNIQYF
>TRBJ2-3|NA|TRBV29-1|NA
TGCAGCGTTGAGGATTTGACTAGACATGATACGCAGTATTTT
CSVEDLTRHDTQYF
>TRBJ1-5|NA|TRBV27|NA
TGTGCCAGCAGTTCCCAAGGTTTTGAGGATCAGCCCCAGCATTTT
CASSSQGFEDQPQHF
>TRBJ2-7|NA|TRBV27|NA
TGTGCCAGCAGATCAGGGGCGCAGAGCGGCGAGCAGTACTTC
CASRSGAQSGEQYF
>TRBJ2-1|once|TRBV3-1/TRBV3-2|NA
TGTGCCAGCAGCCAGGCGGGATCTAGTTACAATGAGCAGTTCTTC
CASSQAGSSYNEQFF
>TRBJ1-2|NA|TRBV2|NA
TGTGCCAGCAGCGATATAACAGTAGGCTACACCTTC
CASSDITVGYTF
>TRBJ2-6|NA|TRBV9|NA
TGTGCCAGCAGCCCGGGACACCAGCTCTCTGGGGCCAACGTCCTGACTTTC
CASSPGHQLSGANVLTF
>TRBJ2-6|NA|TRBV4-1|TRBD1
TGCGCCAGCAGCCAAGTCCGTGACAGGGCTTCTCTGACTGGGGCCAACGTCCTGACTTTC
CASSQVRDRASLTGANVLTF
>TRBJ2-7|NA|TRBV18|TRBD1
TGTGCCAGCTCAACCGGACAGGGGGTGAGCTACGAGCAGTACTTC
CASSTGQGVSYEQYF
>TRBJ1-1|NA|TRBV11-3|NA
TGTGCCAGCAGCTTAGGGCGGGGGTTGAACACTGAAGCTTTCTTT
CASSLGRGLNTEAFF
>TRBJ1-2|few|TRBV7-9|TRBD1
TGTGCCAGCAGCCAAGGACAGGGGGAAGCCTATGGCTACACCTTC
CASSQGQGEAYGYTF
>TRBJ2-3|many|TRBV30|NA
TGTGCCTGGAGTGTAGCGGACACAGATACGCAGTATTTT
CAWSVADTDTQYF
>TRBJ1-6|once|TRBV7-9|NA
TGTGCCAGCAGCTTTTCTGTCAGGGGTAATTCACCCCTCCACTTT
CASSFSVRGNSPLHF
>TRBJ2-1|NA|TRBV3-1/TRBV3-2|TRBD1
TGTGCCAGCAGCCGCGGAGGACAGGCGGTTGAGCAGTTCTTC
CASSRGGQAVEQFF
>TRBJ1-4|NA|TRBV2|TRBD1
TGTGCCAGCAGTGGAGGGGCAGGGGGCGCATGGGAAAAACTGTTTTTT
CASSGGAGGAWEKLFF
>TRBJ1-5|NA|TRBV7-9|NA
TGTGCCAGCAGCTTAGATGGGCAGGGAAATCAGCCCCAGCATTTT
CASSLDGQGNQPQHF
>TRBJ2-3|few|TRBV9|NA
TGTGCCAGCAGCGGACAGGCCCGCACAGATACGCAGTATTTT
CASSGQARTDTQYF
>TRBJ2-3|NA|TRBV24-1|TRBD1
TGTGCCACCAGTGACAGGACAGGGGAAGATACGCAGTATTTT
CATSDRTGEDTQYF
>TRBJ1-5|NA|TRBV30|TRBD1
TGTGCCTGGAGTGTTGGACAGGAGAGGAATCAGCCCCAGCATTTT
CAWSVGQERNQPQHF
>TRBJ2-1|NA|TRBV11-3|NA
TGTGCCAGCAGCCGAAAAAGAGGCAGCAATGAGCAGTTCTTC
CASSRKRGSNEQFF
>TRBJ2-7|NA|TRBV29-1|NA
TGCAGCGTTGCTACGGCGGACTACGAGCAGTACTTC
CSVATADYEQYF
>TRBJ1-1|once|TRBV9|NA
TGTGCCAGCACTCCCAGAAGCAGGTCCTGGGACACTGAAGCTTTCTTT
CASTPRSRSWDTEAFF
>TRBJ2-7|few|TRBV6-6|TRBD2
TGTGCCAGCAGTTACGCGGGAGCTGGAAACGAGCAGTACTTC
CASSYAGAGNEQYF
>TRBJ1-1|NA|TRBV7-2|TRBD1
TGTGCCAGCAGCTTAGGACAGGGGAACACTGAAGCTTTCTTT
CASSLGQGNTEAFF
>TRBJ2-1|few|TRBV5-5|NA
TGTGCCAGCAGCCCGTGGAGGGGCGACTCTTACAATGAGCAGTTCTTC
CASSPWRGDSYNEQFF
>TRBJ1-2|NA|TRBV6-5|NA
TGTGCCAGCAGCCGAGGACAGAACTATGGCTACACCTTC
CASSRGQNYGYTF
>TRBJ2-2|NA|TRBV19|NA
TGTGCCAGTAGTACAGACTCAGACACCGGGGAGCTGTTTTTT
CASSTDSDTGELFF
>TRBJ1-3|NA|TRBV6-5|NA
TGTGCCAGCAGATTTCCGGGACAAGGAAACACCATATATTTT
CASRFPGQGNTIYF